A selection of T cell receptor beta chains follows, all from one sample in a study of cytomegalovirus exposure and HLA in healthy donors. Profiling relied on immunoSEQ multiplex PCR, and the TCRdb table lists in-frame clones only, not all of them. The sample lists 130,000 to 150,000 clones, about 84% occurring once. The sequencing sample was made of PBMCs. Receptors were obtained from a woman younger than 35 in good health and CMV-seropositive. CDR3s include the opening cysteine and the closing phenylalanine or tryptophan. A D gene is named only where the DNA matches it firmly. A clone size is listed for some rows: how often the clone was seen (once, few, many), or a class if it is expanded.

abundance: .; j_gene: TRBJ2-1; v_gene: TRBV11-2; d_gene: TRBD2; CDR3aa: CASSRLIGRAGGSHNEQFF; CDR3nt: TGTGCCAGCAGCCGCTTAATAGGAAGAGCGGGGGGAAGTCACAATGAGCAGTTCTTC
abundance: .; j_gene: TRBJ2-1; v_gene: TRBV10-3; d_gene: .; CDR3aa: CATLDRLSNEQFF; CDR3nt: TGTGCCACCCTGGACAGACTATCGAATGAGCAGTTCTTC
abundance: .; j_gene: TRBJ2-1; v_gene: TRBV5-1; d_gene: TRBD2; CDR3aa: CASSHKRGGPNEQFF; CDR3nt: TGCGCCAGCAGCCACAAGCGGGGGGGCCCCAATGAGCAGTTCTTC
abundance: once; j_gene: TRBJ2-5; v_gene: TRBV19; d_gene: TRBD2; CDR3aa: CASDGRAGGRQETQYF; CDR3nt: TGTGCCTCGGACGGGAGAGCGGGGGGGCGTCAAGAGACCCAGTACTTC
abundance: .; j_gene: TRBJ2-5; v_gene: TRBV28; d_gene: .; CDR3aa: CASSRELGGQETQYF; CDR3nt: TGTGCCAGCAGCCGAGAGTTGGGGGGCCAAGAGACCCAGTACTTC
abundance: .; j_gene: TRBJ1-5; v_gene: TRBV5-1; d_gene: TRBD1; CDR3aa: CASSPGTGGSNQPQHF; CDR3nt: TGCGCCAGCAGCCCGGGGACAGGGGGGAGCAATCAGCCCCAGCATTTT
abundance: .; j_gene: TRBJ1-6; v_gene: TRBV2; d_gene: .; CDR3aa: CASSEGQLYNSPLHF; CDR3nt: TGTGCCAGCAGTGAAGGACAGCTCTATAATTCACCCCTCCACTTT
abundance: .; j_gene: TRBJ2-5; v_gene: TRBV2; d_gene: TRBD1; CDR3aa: CASSDVQGNQETQYF; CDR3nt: TGTGCCAGCAGTGATGTACAGGGGAATCAAGAGACCCAGTACTTC
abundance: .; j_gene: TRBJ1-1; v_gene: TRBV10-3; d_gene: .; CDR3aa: CAISESGGTLKAFF; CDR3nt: TGTGCCATCAGTGAGTCGGGGGGAACACTGAAAGCTTTCTTT
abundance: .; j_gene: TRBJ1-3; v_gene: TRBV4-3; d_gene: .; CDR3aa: CASSPQPTLGNTIYF; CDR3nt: TGCGCCAGCAGCCCACAACCAACGTTGGGAAACACCATATATTTT
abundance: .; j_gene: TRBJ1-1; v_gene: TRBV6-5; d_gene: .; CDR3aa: CASSYINMNTEAFF; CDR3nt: TGTGCCAGCAGTTACATCAACATGAACACTGAAGCTTTCTTT
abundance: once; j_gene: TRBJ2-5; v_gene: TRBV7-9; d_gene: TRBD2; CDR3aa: CSSSPQAGGSETQYF; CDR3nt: TGTTCCAGCAGCCCACAAGCGGGGGGGAGCGAGACCCAGTACTTC
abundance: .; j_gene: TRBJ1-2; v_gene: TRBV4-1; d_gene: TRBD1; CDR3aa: CASSQPQNRGNQFGYTF; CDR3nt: TGCGCCAGCAGCCAGCCCCAAAACAGGGGCAACCAGTTTGGCTACACCTTC
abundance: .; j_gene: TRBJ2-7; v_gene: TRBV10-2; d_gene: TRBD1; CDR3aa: CASSEPPGQSYEQYF; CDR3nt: TGCGCCAGCAGTGAGCCTCCGGGACAGTCCTACGAGCAGTACTTC
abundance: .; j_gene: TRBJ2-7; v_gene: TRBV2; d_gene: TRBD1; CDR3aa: CASSVDRGLYEQYF; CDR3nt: TGTGCCAGCAGTGTAGACAGGGGGCTCTACGAGCAGTACTTC
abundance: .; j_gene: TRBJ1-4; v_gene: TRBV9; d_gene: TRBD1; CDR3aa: CASSPPGTGGEKLFF; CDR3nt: TGTGCCAGCAGCCCGCCCGGGACAGGTGGTGAAAAACTGTTTTTT
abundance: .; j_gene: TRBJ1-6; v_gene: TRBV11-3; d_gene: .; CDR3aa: CASSLDQNSPLHF; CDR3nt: TGTGCCAGCAGCTTAGATCAGAATTCACCCCTCCACTTT
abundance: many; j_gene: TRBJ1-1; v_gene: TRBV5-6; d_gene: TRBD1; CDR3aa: CASSLGTGGTEAFF; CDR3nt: TGTGCCAGCAGCCTGGGGACAGGGGGTACTGAAGCTTTCTTT
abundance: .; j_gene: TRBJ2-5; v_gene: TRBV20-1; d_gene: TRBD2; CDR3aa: CSARVSLGGDF; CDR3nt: TGCAGTGCTAGAGTTAGCCTGGGGGGGGACTTC
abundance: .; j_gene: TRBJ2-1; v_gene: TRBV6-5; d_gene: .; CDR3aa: CASSYSRGNEQFF; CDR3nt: TGTGCCAGCAGTTACTCGAGGGGGAATGAGCAGTTCTTC
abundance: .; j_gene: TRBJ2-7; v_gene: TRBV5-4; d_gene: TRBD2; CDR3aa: CASTTTSGGHEQYF; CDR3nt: TGTGCCAGCACCACGACTAGCGGGGGCCACGAGCAGTACTTC
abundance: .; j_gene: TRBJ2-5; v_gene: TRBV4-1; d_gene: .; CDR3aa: CASSQVNWGAGETQYF; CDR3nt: TGCGCCAGCAGCCAAGTTAATTGGGGCGCGGGGGAGACCCAGTACTTC
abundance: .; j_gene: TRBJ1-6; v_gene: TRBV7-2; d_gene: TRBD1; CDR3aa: CASSFQNRGSPLHF; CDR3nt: TGTGCCAGCAGCTTCCAGAACAGGGGATCACCCCTCCACTTT
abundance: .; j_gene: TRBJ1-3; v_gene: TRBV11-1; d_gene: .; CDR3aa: CASRSTQGSGNTIYF; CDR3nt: TGTGCCAGCAGATCAACCCAGGGATCTGGAAACACCATATACTTT
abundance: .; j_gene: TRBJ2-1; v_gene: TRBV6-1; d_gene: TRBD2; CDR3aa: CASSEARWGGSYNEQFF; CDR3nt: TGTGCCAGCAGTGAAGCGCGGTGGGGGGGGTCCTACAATGAGCAGTTCTTC
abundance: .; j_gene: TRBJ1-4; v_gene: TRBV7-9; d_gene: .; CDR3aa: CASSLRQGPNEKLFF; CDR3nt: TGTGCCAGCAGCTTAAGGCAGGGGCCTAATGAAAAACTGTTTTTT
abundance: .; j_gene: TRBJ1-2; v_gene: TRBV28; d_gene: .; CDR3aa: CASSFLGHYGYTF; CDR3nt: TGTGCCAGCAGTTTTCTGGGGCACTATGGCTACACCTTC
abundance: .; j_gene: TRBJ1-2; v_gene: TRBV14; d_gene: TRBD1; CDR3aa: CASSQIGTGERYTF; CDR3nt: TGTGCCAGCAGCCAGATTGGGACAGGGGAACGCTACACCTTC
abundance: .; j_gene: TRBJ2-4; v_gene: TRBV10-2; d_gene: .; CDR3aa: CASSVGPIALNIQYF; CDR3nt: TGCGCCAGCAGTGTGGGGCCTATAGCTTTGAACATTCAGTACTTC
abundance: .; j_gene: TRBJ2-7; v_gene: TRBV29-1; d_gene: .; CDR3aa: CSVVSDSIFGEQYF; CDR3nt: TGCAGCGTTGTCTCCGACAGTATTTTTGGCGAGCAGTACTTC
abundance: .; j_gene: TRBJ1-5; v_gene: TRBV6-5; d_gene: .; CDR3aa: CASSYSGGNQPQHF; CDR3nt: TGTGCCAGCAGTTACTCGGGCGGGAATCAGCCCCAGCATTTT